This T cell receptor (beta chain) was captured in a study of blood T cell repertoires in COVID-19. Across the study: T cells, B-cell-depleted T cells, or PBMCs supplied cDNA or gDNA.

Patients at the Seattle site were enrolled during active infection and followed longitudinally. The data were produced by immunoSEQ multiplex PCR, yet TCRdb's version contains in-frame clones alone and is incomplete. The sample contains hundreds of thousands of clones, 83% of which appear only once. The CDR3 has 13 residues. Germline assignment: CDR1 SNHLY and CDR2 FYNNEI. With 4 bases removed from V and 2 bases from J, the gap between germline ends came to 8 bases. The source of this sequence is a woman between 25 and 40 years old with COVID-19, enrolled during active disease. J is TRBJ2-5 and V is TRBV2; D is possibly TRBD1 (6 bases). Source material: peripheral blood. Here the CDR3 DNA reads TGTGCCAGCAGTGGGACAGTTCAAGAGACCCAGTACTTC. It yields the protein CASSGTVQETQYF.